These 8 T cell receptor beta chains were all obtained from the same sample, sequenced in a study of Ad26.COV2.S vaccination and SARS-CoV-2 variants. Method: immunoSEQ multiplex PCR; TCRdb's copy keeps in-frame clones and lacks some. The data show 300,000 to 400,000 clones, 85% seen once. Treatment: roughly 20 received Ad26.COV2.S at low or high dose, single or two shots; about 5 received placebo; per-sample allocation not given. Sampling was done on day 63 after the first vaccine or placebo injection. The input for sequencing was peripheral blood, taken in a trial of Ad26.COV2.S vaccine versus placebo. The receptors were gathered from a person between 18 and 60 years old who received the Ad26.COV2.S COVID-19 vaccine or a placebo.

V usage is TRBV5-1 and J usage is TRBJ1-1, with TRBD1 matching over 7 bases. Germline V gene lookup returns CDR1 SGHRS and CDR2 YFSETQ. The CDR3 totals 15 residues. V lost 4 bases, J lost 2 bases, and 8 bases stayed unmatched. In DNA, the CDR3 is TGCGCCAGCAGCGTAGACAGGGCAGTTAACACTGAAGCTTTCTTT. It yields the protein CASSVDRAVNTEAFF. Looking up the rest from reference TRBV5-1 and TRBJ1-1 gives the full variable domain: KAGVTQTPRYLIKTRGQQVTLSCSPISGHRSVSWYQQTPGQGLQFLFEYFSETQRNKGNFPGRFSGRQFSNSRSEMNVSTLELGDSALYLCASSVDRAVNTEAFFGQGTRLTVV.

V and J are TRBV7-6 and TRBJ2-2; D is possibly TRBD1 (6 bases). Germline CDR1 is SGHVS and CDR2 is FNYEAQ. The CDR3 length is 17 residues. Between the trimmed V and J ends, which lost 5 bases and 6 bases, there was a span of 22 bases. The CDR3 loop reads CASSPRTIGWGPGELFF. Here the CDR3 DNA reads TGTGCCAGCAGCCCTCGGACGATAGGCTGGGGGCCCGGGGAGCTGTTTTTT.

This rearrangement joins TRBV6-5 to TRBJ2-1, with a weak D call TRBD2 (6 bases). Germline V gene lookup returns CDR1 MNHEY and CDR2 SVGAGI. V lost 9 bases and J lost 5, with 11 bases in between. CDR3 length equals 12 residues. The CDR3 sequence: CASGGRNNEQFF. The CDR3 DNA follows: TGTGCCAGTGGGGGGAGGAACAATGAGCAGTTCTTC.

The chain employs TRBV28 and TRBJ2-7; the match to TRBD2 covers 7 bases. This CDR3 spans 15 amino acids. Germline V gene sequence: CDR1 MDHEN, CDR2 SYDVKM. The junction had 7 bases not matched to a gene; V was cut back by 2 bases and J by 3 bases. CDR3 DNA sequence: TGTGCCAGCAGTTTAATCGGAGCTAGCGGCTACGAGCAGTACTTC. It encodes CASSLIGASGYEQYF.

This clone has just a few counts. Written as DNA, the CDR3 is TGTGCCAGCAGCCCCGGGACTACTCTAACAGATACGCAGTATTTT. Its translation: CASSPGTTLTDTQYF. The rearrangement joins TRBV7-3 to TRBJ2-3, with 7 bases aligning to TRBD2. CDR3 length: 15 amino acids. The junction had 8 bases not matched to a gene; V was cut back by 5 bases and J by 3 bases. CDR1 and CDR2 from the germline V gene are SGHTA and FQGTGA.

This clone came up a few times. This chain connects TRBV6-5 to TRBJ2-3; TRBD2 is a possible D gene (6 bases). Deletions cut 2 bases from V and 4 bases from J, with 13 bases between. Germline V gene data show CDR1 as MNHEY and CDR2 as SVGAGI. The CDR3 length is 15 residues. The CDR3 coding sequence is TGTGCCAGCAGTTACGGGGACTCCGGAGCAGATACGCAGTATTTT. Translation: CASSYGDSGADTQYF.

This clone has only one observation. CDR3 in amino acids: CARSSDRTYERYGYTF. DNA for the CDR3: TGTGCCAGAAGTTCGGACAGGACCTACGAGAGGTATGGCTACACCTTC. The genes are TRBV5-3 and TRBJ1-2; TRBD1 aligns across 7 bases. TRBV5-3 is assigned to the ORF class and has an uncertain function. The CDR3 is made up of 16 amino acids. J lost 5 bases, V lost 5 bases, and 15 bases had no gene match.

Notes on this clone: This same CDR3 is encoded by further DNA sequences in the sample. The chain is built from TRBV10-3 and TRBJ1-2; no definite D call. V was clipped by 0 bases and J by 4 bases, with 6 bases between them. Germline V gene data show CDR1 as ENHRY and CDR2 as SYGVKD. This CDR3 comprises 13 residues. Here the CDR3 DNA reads TGTGCCATCAGTGAGTCGGAAAGCTATGGCTACACCTTC. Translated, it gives CAISESESYGYTF.